Given below is one T cell receptor (beta chain) in context. The data derive from a study of multiple sclerosis patients with progressive multifocal leukoencephalopathy. The method was immunoSEQ multiplex PCR; TCRdb's version includes in-frame clones alone and lacks a portion of them. The data hold under 35,000 clones, with 80% to 90% observed a single time. Time point meaning: time of PML onset. At PML onset, T3 blood samples were taken. CDR1 and CDR2 (germline): SGDLS, YYNGEE. This CDR3 has 13 residues. V lost 4 bases, J lost 5 bases, and 12 bases lay in between. The V gene is TRBV9, the J gene TRBJ2-5, with a weak D call TRBD2 (5 bases). The material was PBMCs, obtained from a patient treated with natalizumab. This TCR came from a woman in her 40s with progressive multifocal leukoencephalopathy. Written as DNA, the CDR3 is TGTGCCAGCAGCCCGAATAGAGGGGAGACCCAGTACTTC. Amino acids: CASSPNRGETQYF.